The T cell receptor (beta chain) under discussion was sequenced for a study of vaccination and CD4 T cells after COVID-19. Whole-study context: Convalescent participants consisted of six males and four females, two being Hispanic. Two doses of either BNT162b2 or mRNA-1273 vaccine went to participants.

Looked up from germline, CDR1 is MDHEN and CDR2 is SYDVKM. The CDR3 is 16 amino acids. V was cut by 2 bases and J by 4 bases, with 12 bases left in between. Cultured CD4+ T cell DNA was sequenced using the Oncomine TCR Beta short-read assay. One entry per CDR3 protein results from TCRdb running MiXCR on the PCR reads. Here the sample spans about 11,000 distinct CDR3 sequences, roughly 58% being singletons. Treatment here: approximately nine-day PBMC culture with coronavirus spike peptide pools or control peptides (ViraFEST assay). About this clonotype: The antigen remains unidentified.

The TCR was taken from a human donor who had recovered from COVID-19. Sample: CD4+ T cells from blood, cultured in vitro. The J gene is TRBJ1-6, the V gene TRBV28; no reliable D call. CDR3 nucleotides: TGTGCCAGCAGTTTAGACACGCTCACATATAATTCACCCCTCCACTTT. Protein product: CASSLDTLTYNSPLHF. The entire variable domain, with the rest obtained from reference TRBV28 and TRBJ1-6, is as follows: DVKVTQSSRYLVKRTGEKVFLECVQDMDHENMFWYRQDPGLGLRLIYFSYDVKMKEKGDIPEGYSVSREKKERFSLILESASTNQTSMYLCASSLDTLTYNSPLHFGNGTRLTVT.